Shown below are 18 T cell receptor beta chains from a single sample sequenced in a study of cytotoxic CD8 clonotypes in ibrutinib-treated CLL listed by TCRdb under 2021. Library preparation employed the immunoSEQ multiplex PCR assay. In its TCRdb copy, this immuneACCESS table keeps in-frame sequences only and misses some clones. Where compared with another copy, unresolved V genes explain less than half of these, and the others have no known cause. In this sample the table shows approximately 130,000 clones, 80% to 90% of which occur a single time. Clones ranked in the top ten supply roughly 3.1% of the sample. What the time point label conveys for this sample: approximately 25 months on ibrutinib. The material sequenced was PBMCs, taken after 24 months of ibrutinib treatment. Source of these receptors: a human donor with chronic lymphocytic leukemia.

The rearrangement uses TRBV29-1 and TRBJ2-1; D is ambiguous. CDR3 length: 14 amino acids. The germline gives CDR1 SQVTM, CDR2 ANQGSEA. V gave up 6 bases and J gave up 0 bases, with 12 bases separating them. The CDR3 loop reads CSVKQQSSYNEQFF. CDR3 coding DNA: TGCAGCGTCAAACAGCAAAGCTCCTACAATGAGCAGTTCTTC.

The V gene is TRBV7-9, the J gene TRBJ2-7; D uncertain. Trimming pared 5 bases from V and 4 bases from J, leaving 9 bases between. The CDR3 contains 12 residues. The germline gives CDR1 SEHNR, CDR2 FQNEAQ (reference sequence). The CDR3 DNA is TGTGCCAGCAGCCCGAGACGTTACGAGCAGTACTTC. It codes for CASSPRRYEQYF. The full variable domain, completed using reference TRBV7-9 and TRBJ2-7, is DTGVSQNPRHKITKRGQNVTFRCDPISEHNRLYWYRQTLGQGPEFLTYFQNEAQLEKSRLLSDRFSAERPKGSFSTLEIQRTEQGDSAMYLCASSPRRYEQYFGPGTRLTVT.

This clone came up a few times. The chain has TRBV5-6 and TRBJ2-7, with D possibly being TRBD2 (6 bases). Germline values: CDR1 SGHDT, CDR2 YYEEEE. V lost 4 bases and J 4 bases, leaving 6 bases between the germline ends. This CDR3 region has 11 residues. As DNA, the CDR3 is TGTGCCAGCAGCCTAGCGTACGAGCAGTACTTC. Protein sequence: CASSLAYEQYF.

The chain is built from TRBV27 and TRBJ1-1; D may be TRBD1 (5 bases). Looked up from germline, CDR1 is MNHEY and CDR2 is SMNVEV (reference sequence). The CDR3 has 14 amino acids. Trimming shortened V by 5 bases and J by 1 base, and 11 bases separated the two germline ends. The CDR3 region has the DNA TGTGCCAGCAGTGCCCCCACAGGGAACACTGAAGCTTTCTTT. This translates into CASSAPTGNTEAFF.

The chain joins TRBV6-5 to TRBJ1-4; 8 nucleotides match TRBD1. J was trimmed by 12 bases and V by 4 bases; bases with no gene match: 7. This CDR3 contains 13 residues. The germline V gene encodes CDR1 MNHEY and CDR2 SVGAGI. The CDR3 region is CASSWAGQAQLFF. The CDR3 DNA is TGTGCCAGCAGTTGGGCGGGACAGGCCCAACTGTTTTTT.

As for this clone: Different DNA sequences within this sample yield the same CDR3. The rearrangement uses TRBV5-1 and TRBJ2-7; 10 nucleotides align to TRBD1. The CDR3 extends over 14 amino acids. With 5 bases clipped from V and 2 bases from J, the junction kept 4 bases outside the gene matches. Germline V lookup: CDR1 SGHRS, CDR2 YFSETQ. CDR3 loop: CASSSGTGAYEQYF. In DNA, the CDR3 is TGCGCCAGCAGTTCCGGGACAGGGGCCTACGAGCAGTACTTC. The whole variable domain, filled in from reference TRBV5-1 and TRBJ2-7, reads KAGVTQTPRYLIKTRGQQVTLSCSPISGHRSVSWYQQTPGQGLQFLFEYFSETQRNKGNFPGRFSGRQFSNSRSEMNVSTLELGDSALYLCASSSGTGAYEQYFGPGTRLTVT.

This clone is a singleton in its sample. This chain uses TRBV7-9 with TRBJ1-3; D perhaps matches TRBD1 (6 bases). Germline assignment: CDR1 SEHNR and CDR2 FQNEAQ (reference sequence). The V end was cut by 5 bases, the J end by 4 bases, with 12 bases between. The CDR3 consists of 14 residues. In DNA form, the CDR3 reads TGTGCCAGCAGCCGAACAGGGTCAGGAAACACCATATATTTT. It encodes CASSRTGSGNTIYF.

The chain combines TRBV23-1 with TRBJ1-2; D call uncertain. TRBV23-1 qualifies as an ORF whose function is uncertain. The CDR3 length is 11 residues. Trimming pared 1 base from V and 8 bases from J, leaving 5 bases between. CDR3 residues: CASSQYKGYTF. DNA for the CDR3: TGCGCCAGCAGTCAATACAAAGGCTACACCTTC.

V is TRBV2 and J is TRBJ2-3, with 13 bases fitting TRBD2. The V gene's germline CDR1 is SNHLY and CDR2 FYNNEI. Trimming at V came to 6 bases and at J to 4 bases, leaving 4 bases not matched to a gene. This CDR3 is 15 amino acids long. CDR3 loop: CASRWTSGGPDTQYF. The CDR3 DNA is TGTGCCAGCAGATGGACTAGCGGGGGACCAGATACGCAGTATTTT.

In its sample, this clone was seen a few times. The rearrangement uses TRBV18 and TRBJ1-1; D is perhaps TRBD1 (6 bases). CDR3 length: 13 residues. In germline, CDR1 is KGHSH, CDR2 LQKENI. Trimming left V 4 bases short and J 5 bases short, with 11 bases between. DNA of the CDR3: TGTGCCAGCTCACAGTTAGGGACAACTGAAGCTTTCTTT. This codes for CASSQLGTTEAFF.

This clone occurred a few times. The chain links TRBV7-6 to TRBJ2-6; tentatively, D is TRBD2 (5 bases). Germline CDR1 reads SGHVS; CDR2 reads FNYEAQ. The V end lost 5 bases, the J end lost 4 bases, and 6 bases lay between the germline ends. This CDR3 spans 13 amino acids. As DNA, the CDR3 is TGTGCCAGCAGCGGAGGAGGGGCCAACGTCCTGACTTTC. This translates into CASSGGGANVLTF.

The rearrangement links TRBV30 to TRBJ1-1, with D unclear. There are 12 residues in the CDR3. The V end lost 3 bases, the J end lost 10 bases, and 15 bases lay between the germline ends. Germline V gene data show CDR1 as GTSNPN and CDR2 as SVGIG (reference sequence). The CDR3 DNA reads TGTGCCTGGAGGGGCGTGGGTATTGGAGCTTTCTTT. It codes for CAWRGVGIGAFF.

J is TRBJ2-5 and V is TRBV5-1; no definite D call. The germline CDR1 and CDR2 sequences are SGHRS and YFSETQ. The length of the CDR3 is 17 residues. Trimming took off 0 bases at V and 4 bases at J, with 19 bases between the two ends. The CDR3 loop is CASSLVVSGPGRETQYF. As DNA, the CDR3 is TGCGCCAGCAGCTTGGTTGTCTCTGGGCCAGGTAGAGAGACCCAGTACTTC.

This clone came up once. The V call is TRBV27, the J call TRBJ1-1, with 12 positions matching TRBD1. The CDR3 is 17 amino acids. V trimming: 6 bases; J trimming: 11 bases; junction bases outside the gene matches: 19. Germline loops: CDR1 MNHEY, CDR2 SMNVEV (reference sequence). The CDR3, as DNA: TGTGCCAGCAGGGAGGGACAGGGGGCGCATCTTCCCAAGTCGGCTTTCTTT. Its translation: CASREGQGAHLPKSAFF.

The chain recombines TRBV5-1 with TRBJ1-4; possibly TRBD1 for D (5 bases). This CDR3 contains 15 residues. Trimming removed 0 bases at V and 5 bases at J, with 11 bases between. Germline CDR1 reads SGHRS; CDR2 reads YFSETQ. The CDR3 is CASSLGGRENEKLFF. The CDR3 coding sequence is TGCGCCAGCAGCTTGGGTGGCAGGGAAAATGAAAAACTGTTTTTT.

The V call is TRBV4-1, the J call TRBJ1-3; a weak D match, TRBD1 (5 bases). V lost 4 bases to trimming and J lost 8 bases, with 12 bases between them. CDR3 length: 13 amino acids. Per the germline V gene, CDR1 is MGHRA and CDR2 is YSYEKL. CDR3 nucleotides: TGCGCCAGCAGCCCCCAGGGTGCGGACACCATATATTTT. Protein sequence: CASSPQGADTIYF.

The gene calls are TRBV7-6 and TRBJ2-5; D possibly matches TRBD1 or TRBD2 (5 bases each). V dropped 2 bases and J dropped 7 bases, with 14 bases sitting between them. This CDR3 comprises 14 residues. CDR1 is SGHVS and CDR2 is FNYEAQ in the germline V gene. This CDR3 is CASSLTRDLATQYF. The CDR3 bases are TGTGCCAGCAGCTTAACCCGGGACCTCGCGACCCAGTACTTC. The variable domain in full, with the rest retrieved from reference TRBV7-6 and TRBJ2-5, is GAGVSQSPRYKVTKRGQDVALRCDPISGHVSLYWYRQALGQGPEFLTYFNYEAQQDKSGLPNDRFSAERPEGSISTLTIQRTEQRDSAMYRCASSLTRDLATQYFGPGTRLLVL.

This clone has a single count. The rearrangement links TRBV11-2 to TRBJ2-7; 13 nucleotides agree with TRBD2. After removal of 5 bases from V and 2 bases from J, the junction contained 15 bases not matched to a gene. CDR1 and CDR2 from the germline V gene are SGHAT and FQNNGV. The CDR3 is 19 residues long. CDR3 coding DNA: TGTGCCAGCAGCCCCCGCGGACTAGCGGGGGCCCCCCTCGCCTACGAGCAGTACTTC. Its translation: CASSPRGLAGAPLAYEQYF.